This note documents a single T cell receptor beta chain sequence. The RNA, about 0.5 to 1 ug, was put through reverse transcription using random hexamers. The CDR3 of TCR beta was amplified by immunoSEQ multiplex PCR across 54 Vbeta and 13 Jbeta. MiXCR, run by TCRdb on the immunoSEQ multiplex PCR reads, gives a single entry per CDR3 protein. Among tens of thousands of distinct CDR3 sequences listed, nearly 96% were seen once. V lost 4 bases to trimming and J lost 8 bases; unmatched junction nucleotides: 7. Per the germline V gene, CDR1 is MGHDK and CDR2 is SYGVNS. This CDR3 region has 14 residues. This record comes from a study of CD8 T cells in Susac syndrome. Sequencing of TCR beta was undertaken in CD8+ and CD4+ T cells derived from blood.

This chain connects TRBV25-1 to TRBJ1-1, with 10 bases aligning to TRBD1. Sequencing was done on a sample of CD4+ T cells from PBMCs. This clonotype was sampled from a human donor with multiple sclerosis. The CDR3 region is CASSVDRGRGEAFF. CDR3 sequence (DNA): TGTGCCAGCAGTGTAGACAGGGGGCGAGGAGAAGCTTTCTTT.